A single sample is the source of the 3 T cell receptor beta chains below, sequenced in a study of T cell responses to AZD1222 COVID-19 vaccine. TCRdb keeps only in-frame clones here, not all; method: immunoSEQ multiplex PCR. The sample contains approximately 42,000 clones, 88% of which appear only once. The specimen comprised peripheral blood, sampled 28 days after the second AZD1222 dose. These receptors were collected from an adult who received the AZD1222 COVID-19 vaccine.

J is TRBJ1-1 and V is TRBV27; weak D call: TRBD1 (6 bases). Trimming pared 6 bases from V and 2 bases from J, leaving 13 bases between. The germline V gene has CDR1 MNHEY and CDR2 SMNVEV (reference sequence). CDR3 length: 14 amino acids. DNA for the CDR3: TGTGCCAGCAGGGAAACAGGGTTTAACACTGAAGCTTTCTTT. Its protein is CASRETGFNTEAFF.

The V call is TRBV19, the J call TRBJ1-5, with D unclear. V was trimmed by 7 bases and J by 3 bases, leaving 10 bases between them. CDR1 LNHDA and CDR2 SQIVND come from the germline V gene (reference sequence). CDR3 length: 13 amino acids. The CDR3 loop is CASTAGINQPQHF. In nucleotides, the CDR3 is TGTGCCAGTACGGCCGGGATCAATCAGCCCCAGCATTTT.

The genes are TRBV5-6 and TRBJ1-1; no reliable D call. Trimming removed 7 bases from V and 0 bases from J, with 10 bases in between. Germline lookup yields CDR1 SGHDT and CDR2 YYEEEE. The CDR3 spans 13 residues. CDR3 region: CASSGAVNTEAFF. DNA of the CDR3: TGTGCCAGCTCTGGAGCGGTGAACACTGAAGCTTTCTTT.